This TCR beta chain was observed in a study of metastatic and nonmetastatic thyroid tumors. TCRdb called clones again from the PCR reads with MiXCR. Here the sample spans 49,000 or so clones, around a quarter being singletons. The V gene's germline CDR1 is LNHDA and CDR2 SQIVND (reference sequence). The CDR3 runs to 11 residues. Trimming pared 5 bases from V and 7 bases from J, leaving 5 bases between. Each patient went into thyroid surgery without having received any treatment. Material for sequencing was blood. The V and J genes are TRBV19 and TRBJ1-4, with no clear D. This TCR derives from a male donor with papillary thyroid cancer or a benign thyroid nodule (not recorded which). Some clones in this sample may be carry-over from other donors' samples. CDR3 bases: TGTGCCAGTAGTTTCGGTGAAAAACTGTTTTTT. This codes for CASSFGEKLFF.